Following are 14 T cell receptor beta chains from one sample sequenced in a study of shared clonotypes between healthy human individuals. Profiling relied on immunoSEQ multiplex PCR, and the TCRdb table lists in-frame clones only, not all of them. The sample lists 2 million to 3 million clones, 93% occurring once. Sequenced input: naive CD4+ T cells from PBMCs. This sample's subset: CD45RA+ positively selected. All receptors derive from a man younger than 30 in good health. Some clones in this sample may be carry-over from other donors' samples.

A remark on this clone: The same CDR3 can be traced to other DNA sequences in this sample. The chain carries TRBV7-9 and TRBJ1-1; a weak D match, TRBD1 (5 bases). The germline gives CDR1 SEHNR, CDR2 FQNEAQ (reference sequence). The CDR3 consists of 14 residues. V lost 5 bases and J lost 3, with 13 bases in between. The CDR3 sequence is CASSPPGRYTEAFF. DNA of the CDR3: TGTGCCAGCAGCCCTCCGGGACGGTACACTGAAGCTTTCTTT.

The J gene is TRBJ2-5, the V gene TRBV11-2; possibly TRBD2 for D (5 bases). Trimming took 6 bases from V and 4 from J, leaving 18 bases between them. Germline V gives CDR1 SGHAT, CDR2 FQNNGV. The CDR3 is made up of 15 amino acids. This CDR3 is CASRAAGVMRETQYF. Here the CDR3 DNA reads TGTGCCAGCAGGGCCGCGGGCGTCATGAGAGAGACCCAGTACTTC.

This sequence joins TRBV6-9 and TRBJ2-7; D gene uncertain. The V end was cut by 3 bases, the J end by 0 bases, with 21 bases between. Germline CDR1 MNHGY, CDR2 SVAAGI. CDR3 length equals 18 residues. CDR3 coding DNA: TGTGCCAGCAGTTACAAACCGACGACCCATTGGTGCTCCTACGAGCAGTACTTC. Protein: CASSYKPTTHWCSYEQYF.

V and J are TRBV5-1 and TRBJ2-5; TRBD1 aligns across 7 bases. Trimming at V came to 4 bases and at J to 3 bases, leaving 6 bases not matched to a gene. Per the germline V gene, CDR1 is SGHRS and CDR2 is YFSETQ. The CDR3 loop spans 14 amino acids. The CDR3 protein is CASSPRDSEETQYF. As DNA, the CDR3 is TGCGCCAGCAGCCCCCGGGACAGCGAAGAGACCCAGTACTTC.

This clone was picked up one time. The chain links TRBV4-2 to TRBJ2-2; D gene ambiguous. Germline V gene data show CDR1 as LGHNA and CDR2 as YNFKEQ. V gave up 6 bases and J gave up 2 bases, with 16 bases separating them. There are 16 residues in the CDR3. For the CDR3, the DNA is TGTGCCAGCAGGATGGCCGTCCAGACAAACACCGGGGAGCTGTTTTTT. It specifies CASRMAVQTNTGELFF.

The rearrangement links TRBV28 to TRBJ1-1, with D possibly matching TRBD1 (5 bases). This CDR3 contains 12 residues. CDR1 and CDR2 (germline): MDHEN, SYDVKM. V was shortened by 2 bases and J by 11 bases, with 12 bases between the two germline ends. The CDR3 nucleotides read TGTGCCAGCAGTTTAGTGGGGCGCCTGGCTTTCTTT. As protein: CASSLVGRLAFF.

This sequence joins TRBV5-1 and TRBJ2-1; D might be TRBD1 (5 bases). This CDR3 is 16 amino acids long. V lost 3 bases and J lost 2, with 15 bases in between. CDR1 is SGHRS, CDR2 YFSETQ, per germline. CDR3 DNA sequence: TGCGCCAGCAGCTCGGGTGGGGCTCTCACCTACAATGAGCAGTTCTTC. Translating it yields CASSSGGALTYNEQFF.

This sequence joins TRBV29-1 and TRBJ2-7, with unresolved D. Germline lookup yields CDR1 SQVTM and CDR2 ANQGSEA. The CDR3 is 13 residues long. V was clipped by 0 bases and J by 3 bases, with 9 bases between them. The CDR3 loop reads CSVEDLPYYEQYF. DNA for the CDR3: TGCAGCGTTGAAGATCTTCCGTACTACGAGCAGTACTTC.

The sample holds one count of this clone. This chain links TRBV28 with TRBJ1-2; no firm D call. Trimming pared 6 bases from V and 4 bases from J, leaving 18 bases between. Germline V CDR1 and CDR2: MDHEN, SYDVKM. There are 15 residues in the CDR3. The CDR3 region is CASSPVWQASYGYTF. The CDR3 DNA reads as TGTGCCAGCAGCCCAGTGTGGCAGGCCTCCTATGGCTACACCTTC.

This clone was counted a few times. The same CDR3 also results from other DNA sequences found in this sample. The chain uses TRBV6-5 and TRBJ2-7; 10 nucleotides line up with TRBD1. The CDR3 has 15 residues. Germline CDR1 MNHEY, CDR2 SVGAGI. The junction had 2 bases not matched to a gene; V was cut back by 0 bases and J by 3 bases. CDR3 loop: CASSYSGTGDYEQYF. The CDR3 DNA reads TGTGCCAGCAGTTACTCCGGGACAGGGGACTACGAGCAGTACTTC.

The gene calls are TRBV10-2 and TRBJ2-7; the match to TRBD1 covers 9 bases. CDR3 length: 14 amino acids. The junction had 6 bases not matched to a gene; V was cut back by 6 bases and J by 3 bases. Per the germline V gene, CDR1 is WSHSY and CDR2 is SAAADI. The CDR3 DNA reads TGCGCCAGCAGCCGACAGGGGGGTGGCTACGAGCAGTACTTC. It specifies CASSRQGGGYEQYF.

This clone was seen a handful of times. This sample also contains other DNA sequences that code for the same CDR3. The chain recombines TRBV9 with TRBJ2-2, with D possibly matching TRBD2 (5 bases). With 4 bases removed from V and 0 bases from J, the gap between germline ends came to 10 bases. Germline V CDR1 and CDR2: SGDLS, YYNGEE. This CDR3 has 15 residues. CDR3 DNA: TGTGCCAGCAGCCCGAGGGCCTCGAACACCGGGGAGCTGTTTTTT. Protein: CASSPRASNTGELFF.

The gene calls are TRBV19 and TRBJ2-7; possible D gene TRBD1, 6 bases. The V end lost 2 bases, the J end lost 0 bases, and 8 bases lay between the germline ends. The CDR3 contains 14 residues. Germline V gene data show CDR1 as LNHDA and CDR2 as SQIVND (reference sequence). The CDR3, as DNA: TGTGCCAGTAGTATACCAGGGGCCTCCTACGAGCAGTACTTC. Translation gives CASSIPGASYEQYF.

The sample holds one count of this clone. This chain joins TRBV11-3 and TRBJ2-1; D may be TRBD1 or TRBD2 (5 bases each). The CDR3 spans 14 residues. V was pared by 5 bases and J by 3 bases, with 11 bases between. Germline assignment: CDR1 SGHNT and CDR2 YENEEA. The chain's CDR3 is CASSPGRGYNEQFF. Here the CDR3 DNA reads TGTGCCAGCAGCCCGGGAAGGGGCTACAATGAGCAGTTCTTC.